The clone carrying this T cell receptor beta chain is judged large (0.1 to 1%). Its specificity is not known. This beta chain is off target for a library built for alpha chains, so its abundance means little. These data belong to a study of spatial heterogeneity in lung cancer. Overall study context: More beta-chain than alpha-chain sequences were consistently detected. In tumor regions, TCR transcript counts tracked strongly with a T cell module score from matched bulk RNA-seq.

Regarding time point: sample taken at primary tumor resection. Samples came from roughly 72 TRACERx patients with untreated early-stage lung cancer. From tumor, nontumor lung or frozen PBMC, whole RNA was taken unsorted for sequencing. Overall study results and limits: The number of expanded tumor alpha and beta chains correlated with mutation number.

TCRdb re-called the 5' RACE reads with MiXCR, one entry per CDR3 protein. The table records 14,000 or so distinct CDR3 sequences, 4.7% of them present only once. The starting material was lung tumor tissue, obtained at surgery. The origin of this receptor is a female donor with early-stage non-small cell lung cancer.

The CDR3 here is CASSLIPGTQYF. CDR3 in DNA: TGTGCCAGCAGCTTAATTCCCGGAACGCAGTACTTC. This rearrangement joins TRBV7-6 to TRBJ2-7; D is undetermined. The CDR3 runs to 12 residues. Trimming removed 2 bases from V and 9 bases from J, with 11 bases in between. Per germline, CDR1 SGHVS and CDR2 FNYEAQ.